Following are 27 T cell receptor beta chains from one sample sequenced in a study of blood T cell repertoires in COVID-19. Produced via immunoSEQ multiplex PCR; TCRdb's table is partial and in-frame only. There are some 150,000 clones in the sample; roughly 85% occur only once, and more than 3.5% lies in the top ten. Sequenced material: PBMCs or T cells enriched from blood (not recorded which). Source of these receptors: a man aged 45-60 years who had recovered from COVID-19.

The chain joins TRBV4-1 to TRBJ1-2; TRBD1 agrees at 11 bases. The CDR3 loop spans 13 amino acids. CDR1 and CDR2 from the germline V gene are MGHRA and YSYEKL. V gave up 6 bases and J gave up 4 bases; unmatched junction bases: 1. The CDR3 reads CASSGTGGYGYTF. The CDR3 nucleotides read TGCGCCAGCAGTGGGACAGGGGGCTATGGCTACACCTTC.

A single count supports this clone. The V call is TRBV12-3 or TRBV12-4, the J call TRBJ1-2; no clear D gene. The ends were cut back, 2 bases at V and 4 bases at J, with 8 bases in the middle. The CDR3 is made up of 13 amino acids. CDR3 DNA sequence: TGTGCCAGCAGTTTAAGCGGATTCTATGGCTACACCTTC. It yields the protein CASSLSGFYGYTF.

CDR3 sequence: CASSYSRQGGQPQHF. In nucleotides, the CDR3 is TGTGCCAGCAGTTACTCCCGGCAGGGGGGTCAGCCCCAGCATTTT. The gene calls are TRBV6-5 and TRBJ1-5, with TRBD1 matching over 7 bases. This CDR3 contains 15 residues. CDR1 is MNHEY and CDR2 is SVGAGI in the germline V gene. The V and J ends lost 0 bases and 6 bases, in that order; junction bases with no gene match: 5.

This clone is a singleton in its sample. The chain has TRBV28 and TRBJ2-7; a weak D match, TRBD2 (6 bases). The ends were cut back, 6 bases at V and 4 bases at J, with 16 bases in the middle. The V gene's germline CDR1 is MDHEN and CDR2 SYDVKM. This CDR3 comprises 14 residues. In DNA, the CDR3 is TGTGCCAGCAGCTTCCCTAGCGCCCGGTACGAGCAGTACTTC. Its translation: CASSFPSARYEQYF.

The sample holds a few counts of this clone. The genes are TRBV25-1 and TRBJ1-2; D unclear. The CDR3 is 14 residues long. Germline V gene lookup returns CDR1 MGHDK and CDR2 SYGVNS. The V end lost 7 bases, the J end lost 0 bases, and 12 bases lay between the germline ends. As DNA, the CDR3 is TGTGCCAGCACTTCACAGAGCTCTAACTATGGCTACACCTTC. It translates to CASTSQSSNYGYTF.

The chain uses TRBV5-1 and TRBJ2-1, with 14 bases aligning to TRBD2. V lost 4 bases, J lost 0 bases, and 21 bases stayed unmatched. This CDR3 has 23 amino acids. CDR1 is SGHRS, CDR2 YFSETQ, per germline. CDR3 in amino acids: CASSLEALPGLAGVLSSYNEQFF. CDR3 coding DNA: TGCGCCAGCAGCCTGGAGGCCCTCCCGGGACTAGCGGGGGTTTTGAGCTCCTACAATGAGCAGTTCTTC.

The rearrangement joins TRBV5-1 to TRBJ2-5; D gene uncertain. Trimming pared 4 bases from V and 5 bases from J, leaving 12 bases between. The CDR3 is 13 amino acids. Looked up from germline, CDR1 is SGHRS and CDR2 is YFSETQ. CDR3 in DNA: TGCGCCAGCAGCCAACCTCCTCGGGAGACCCAGTACTTC. Amino acids: CASSQPPRETQYF.

A few counts support this clone. This rearrangement joins TRBV9 to TRBJ1-6; 8 bases map to TRBD1. Trimming cost V 3 bases and J 6 bases; bases outside gene matches: 5. The CDR3 contains 15 residues. CDR1 is SGDLS and CDR2 is YYNGEE in the germline V gene. CDR3: CASSDRDRRNSPLHF. CDR3 DNA: TGTGCCAGCAGCGACCGGGACAGGCGTAATTCACCCCTCCACTTT.

This clone has more than one count but fewer than ten. The chain links TRBV5-6 to TRBJ1-4; D gene unclear. CDR1 SGHDT and CDR2 YYEEEE come from the germline V gene. V lost 2 bases and J lost 4, with 9 bases in between. The CDR3 is 14 residues long. CDR3 region: CASSLAGINEKLFF. The CDR3 DNA sequence: TGTGCCAGCAGCTTAGCAGGCATTAATGAAAAACTGTTTTTT. The full variable domain, its missing parts supplied by reference TRBV5-6 and TRBJ1-4, is DAGVTQSPTHLIKTRGQQVTLRCSPKSGHDTVSWYQQALGQGPQFIFQYYEEEERQRGNFPDRFSGHQFPNYSSELNVNALLLGDSALYLCASSLAGINEKLFFGSGTQLSVL.

The chain carries TRBV28 and TRBJ1-1; the match to TRBD1 covers 7 bases. There are 14 residues in the CDR3. Trimming removed 6 bases from V and 2 bases from J; junction bases left unmatched: 6. The germline V gene has CDR1 MDHEN and CDR2 SYDVKM. In DNA form, the CDR3 reads TGTGCCAGCAGCTACCAGGGGGTTAACACTGAAGCTTTCTTT. As protein: CASSYQGVNTEAFF.

V gene TRBV11-2 combines with J gene TRBJ2-1; a possible D gene is TRBD1 (5 bases). Trimming removed 1 base at V and 3 bases at J, with 7 bases between. Germline CDR1 reads SGHAT; CDR2 reads FQNNGV. The CDR3 sequence is 14 residues long. The CDR3 sequence is CASSLADIYNEQFF. The CDR3 DNA reads TGTGCCAGCAGCTTAGCGGACATCTACAATGAGCAGTTCTTC.

This clone is a singleton in its sample. The CDR3 DNA is TGTGCCAGCAGCTTAGGCGGCGGCAACAACATTCAGTACTTC. Protein sequence: CASSLGGGNNIQYF. This sequence joins TRBV11-3 and TRBJ2-4; no clear D. The CDR3 covers 14 residues. V gave up 1 base and J gave up 7 bases, with 11 bases separating them. The germline gives CDR1 SGHNT, CDR2 YENEEA.

This clone was detected only once. CDR3 loop: CASSPPRRAGGTGELFF. The CDR3 DNA follows: TGTGCCAGCAGCCCCCCGCGCCGGGCGGGAGGAACCGGGGAGCTGTTTTTT. The gene calls are TRBV9 and TRBJ2-2; 8 bases match TRBD2. V gave up 4 bases and J gave up 5 bases; unmatched junction bases: 13. Germline loops: CDR1 SGDLS, CDR2 YYNGEE. The CDR3 runs to 17 residues.

The J gene is TRBJ1-5, the V gene TRBV4-3, with D maybe TRBD1 (5 bases). This CDR3 has 15 amino acids. Between the trimmed V and J ends, which lost 1 base and 7 bases, there was a span of 14 bases. CDR1 and CDR2 (germline): LGHNA, YSLEER. The CDR3, as DNA: TGCGCCAGCAGCCAAGGCTTATGGGGGGACCAGCCCCAGCATTTT. Translated: CASSQGLWGDQPQHF.

This clone was detected ten times or more. CDR3 in amino acids: CASWGLAGTYEQYF. CDR3 DNA sequence: TGTGCCAGCTGGGGACTAGCGGGAACCTACGAGCAGTACTTC. The chain carries TRBV2 and TRBJ2-7, with 13 bases lining up with TRBD2. Germline lookup yields CDR1 SNHLY and CDR2 FYNNEI. This CDR3 region has 14 residues. Trimming cost V 8 bases and J 2 bases; bases outside gene matches: 3.

CDR3 coding DNA: TGTGCCAGCAGCGCCGACGGAGCGACCACAGATACGCAGTATTTT. Protein product: CASSADGATTDTQYF. This chain links TRBV6-5 with TRBJ2-3; D gene ambiguous. The CDR3 length is 15 residues. The germline V and J ends were trimmed by 6 bases and 2 bases, with 15 bases remaining between them. Germline V gene lookup returns CDR1 MNHEY and CDR2 SVGAGI.

The chain links TRBV7-9 to TRBJ2-7; 9 bases fit TRBD1. The CDR3 length is 14 residues. J was trimmed by 6 bases and V by 0 bases; bases with no gene match: 3. Germline-derived CDR1 and CDR2 are SEHNR and FQNEAQ (reference sequence). The CDR3 DNA is TGTGCCAGCAGCTTAGCACAGGGGGCTGGCGAGCAGTACTTC. Translating gives CASSLAQGAGEQYF.

The chain couples TRBV27 to TRBJ1-5, with D possibly TRBD1 on 5 matching bases. The CDR3 spans 14 residues. The V gene's germline CDR1 is MNHEY and CDR2 SMNVEV (reference sequence). The V end lost 1 base, the J end lost 5 bases, and 9 bases lay between the germline ends. The CDR3 region is CASSLFLGHQPQHF. CDR3 sequence (DNA): TGTGCCAGCAGTTTATTTTTGGGGCATCAGCCCCAGCATTTT.

The V and J genes are TRBV7-2 and TRBJ1-3, with D unclear. V lost 5 bases to trimming and J lost 2 bases, with 10 bases between them. Per the germline V gene, CDR1 is SGHTA and CDR2 is FQGNSA. The CDR3 covers 14 residues. The CDR3 DNA sequence: TGTGCCAGCAGCGCAGGAATAACTGGAAACACCATATATTTT. Translating gives CASSAGITGNTIYF. Full variable domain (outside the CDR3, taken from reference TRBV7-2 and TRBJ1-3): GAGVSQSPSNKVTEKGKDVELRCDPISGHTALYWYRQSLGQGLEFLIYFQGNSAPDKSGLPSDRFSAERTGGSVSTLTIQRTQQEDSAVYLCASSAGITGNTIYFGEGSWLTVV.

This chain links TRBV12-3 or TRBV12-4 with TRBJ1-3, with D possibly being TRBD1 (5 bases). CDR3 length: 12 amino acids. V was cut by 8 bases and J by 10 bases, with 15 bases left in between. The CDR3 region is CASVGRDRTIYF. The CDR3 DNA reads as TGTGCCAGCGTAGGGAGGGACCGGACCATATATTTT.

V is TRBV7-9 and J is TRBJ1-5; possibly TRBD1 for D (6 bases). V was shortened by 1 base and J by 1 base, with 17 bases between the two germline ends. The CDR3 is 18 amino acids. Germline CDR1 reads SEHNR; CDR2 reads FQNEAQ (reference sequence). The CDR3 loop reads CASSLVSRGSGSNQPQHF. CDR3 nucleotide sequence: TGTGCCAGCAGCTTAGTTAGCAGGGGAAGTGGGAGCAATCAGCCCCAGCATTTT.

The rearrangement uses TRBV28 and TRBJ2-7; 10 bases are a match to TRBD1. With 5 bases clipped from V and 1 base from J, the junction kept 11 bases outside the gene matches. The germline V gene encodes CDR1 MDHEN and CDR2 SYDVKM. This CDR3 is 17 amino acids long. DNA for the CDR3: TGTGCCAGCAGTCCCCCCCCACCGGGACAGGGGTCCTACGAGCAGTACTTC. Its protein product is CASSPPPPGQGSYEQYF.

This chain links TRBV27 with TRBJ1-6; no clear D gene. V was clipped by 5 bases and J by 4 bases, with 6 bases between them. Looked up from germline, CDR1 is MNHEY and CDR2 is SMNVEV (reference sequence). The length of the CDR3 is 13 residues. The DNA of the CDR3 is TGTGCCAGCAGTCCAAATTATAATTCACCCCTCCACTTT. It is translated as CASSPNYNSPLHF.

The V gene is TRBV9, the J gene TRBJ2-2, with D uncertain. The CDR3 is 13 amino acids. Trimming cost V 4 bases and J 1 base, with 5 bases left between them. The V gene's germline CDR1 is SGDLS and CDR2 YYNGEE. CDR3 residues: CASSSGNTGELFF. The CDR3 nucleotides read TGTGCCAGCAGCTCAGGGAACACCGGGGAGCTGTTTTTT.

This chain joins TRBV4-1 and TRBJ2-7; perhaps TRBD2 as D (5 bases). The CDR3 loop spans 18 amino acids. In germline, CDR1 is MGHRA, CDR2 YSYEKL. The ends were cut back, 1 base at V and 4 bases at J, with 23 bases in the middle. CDR3 bases: TGCGCCAGCAGCCAAGGTCAAACGGGATGGCCGACGGAGTACGAGCAGTACTTC. It codes for CASSQGQTGWPTEYEQYF.

This clone was seen once. The rearrangement joins TRBV29-1 to TRBJ2-3, with 7 nucleotides matching TRBD1. This CDR3 is built from 13 residues. V shed 5 bases and J 2 bases; nucleotides not matched to a gene: 4. CDR1 and CDR2 (germline): SQVTM, ANQGSEA. CDR3 in amino acids: CSVTGTDTDTQYF. The CDR3 DNA reads TGCAGCGTTACCGGGACAGACACAGATACGCAGTATTTT.

This clone was seen many times. V gene TRBV18 combines with J gene TRBJ2-7, with 9 bases matching TRBD1. CDR3 length: 15 residues. CDR1 KGHSH and CDR2 LQKENI come from the germline V gene. J gave up 3 bases and V 6 bases, and 9 bases lay outside the gene matches. The CDR3 DNA is TGTGCCAGCTCGCCTACCGGGACAGGGTTCTACGAGCAGTACGTC. Its translation is CASSPTGTGFYEQYV.